The TCR beta chain under discussion was sequenced for a study of beta chain features in type 1 diabetes. Study-level findings and limits: TCRB CDR3s from Type 1 diabetes patients were moderately but significantly shorter in all four CD4+ subsets.

This clone was observed a handful of times. Its specificity is not known. Other DNA variants within this sample encode the same CDR3. Expressed TCRB transcripts were sequenced, since all the RNA that had been isolated was reverse transcribed. TCRdb keeps only in-frame clones here, not all; method: immunoSEQ multiplex PCR. The sample holds 200,000 to 300,000 clones, 11% to 15% seen once. CD4+ naive, central memory, regulatory and stem cell-like memory cells were sorted via CD45RO/CCR7/CD25/CD127/CD95/CD27. The CDR3 has 13 amino acids. The germline CDR1 and CDR2 sequences are SQVTM and ANQGSEA. Trimming removed 3 bases at V and 5 bases at J, with 13 bases between.

The sample taken for sequencing was naive CD4+ T cells from blood. The receptor comes from a man aged 25-45 years with type 1 diabetes. The chain links TRBV29-1 to TRBJ2-5; D is perhaps TRBD1 (6 bases). CDR3: CSVERRRGETQYF. In nucleotides, the CDR3 is TGCAGCGTTGAGCGGCGCAGGGGTGAGACCCAGTACTTC.